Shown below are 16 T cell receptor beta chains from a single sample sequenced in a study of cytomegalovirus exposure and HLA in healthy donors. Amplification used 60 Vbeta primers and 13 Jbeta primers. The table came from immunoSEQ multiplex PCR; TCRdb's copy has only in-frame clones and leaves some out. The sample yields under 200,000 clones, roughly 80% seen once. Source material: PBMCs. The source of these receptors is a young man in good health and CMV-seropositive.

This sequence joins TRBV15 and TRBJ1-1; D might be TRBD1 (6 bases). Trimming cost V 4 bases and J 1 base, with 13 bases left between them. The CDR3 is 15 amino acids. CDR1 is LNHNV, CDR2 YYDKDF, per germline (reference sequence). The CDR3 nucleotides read TGTGCCACCAGCACCCTGGACAGCCGGAACACTGAAGCTTTCTTT. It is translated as CATSTLDSRNTEAFF.

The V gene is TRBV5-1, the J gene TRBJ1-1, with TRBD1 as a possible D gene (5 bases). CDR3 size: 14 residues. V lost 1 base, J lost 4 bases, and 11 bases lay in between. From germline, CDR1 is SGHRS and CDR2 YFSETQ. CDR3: CASSLNVGGTEAFF. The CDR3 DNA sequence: TGCGCCAGCAGCTTGAATGTGGGGGGCACTGAAGCTTTCTTT.

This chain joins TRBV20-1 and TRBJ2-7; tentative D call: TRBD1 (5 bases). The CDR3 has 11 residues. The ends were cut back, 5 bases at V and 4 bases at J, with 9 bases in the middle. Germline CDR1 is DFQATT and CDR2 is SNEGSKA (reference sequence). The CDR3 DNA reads TGCAGTGCTTCCCAGGGTTACGAGCAGTACTTC. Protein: CSASQGYEQYF.

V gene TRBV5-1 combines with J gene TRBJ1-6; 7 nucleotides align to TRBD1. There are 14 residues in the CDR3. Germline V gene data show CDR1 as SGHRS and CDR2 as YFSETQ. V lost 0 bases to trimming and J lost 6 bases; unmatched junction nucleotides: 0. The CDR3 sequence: CASSLGQGNSPLHF. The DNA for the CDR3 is TGCGCCAGCAGCTTGGGACAGGGTAATTCACCCCTCCACTTT.

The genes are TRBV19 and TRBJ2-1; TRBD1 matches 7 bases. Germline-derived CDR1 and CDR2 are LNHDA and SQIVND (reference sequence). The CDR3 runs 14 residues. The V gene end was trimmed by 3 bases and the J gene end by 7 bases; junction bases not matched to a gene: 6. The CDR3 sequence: CASSILTGRNEQFF. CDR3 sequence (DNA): TGTGCCAGTAGTATCCTGACAGGGCGAAATGAGCAGTTCTTC. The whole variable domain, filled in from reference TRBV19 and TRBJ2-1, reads DGGITQSPKYLFRKEGQNVTLSCEQNLNHDAMYWYRQDPGQGLRLIYYSQIVNDFQKGDIAEGYSVSREKKESFPLTVTSAQKNPTAFYLCASSILTGRNEQFFGPGTRLTVL.

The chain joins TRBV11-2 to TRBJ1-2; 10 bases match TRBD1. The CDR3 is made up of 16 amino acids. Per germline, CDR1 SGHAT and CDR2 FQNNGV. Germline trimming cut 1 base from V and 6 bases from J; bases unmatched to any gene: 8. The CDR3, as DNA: TGTGCCAGCAGCTTAGGGTACGGGACAGGGGACGATGGCTACACCTTC. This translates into CASSLGYGTGDDGYTF. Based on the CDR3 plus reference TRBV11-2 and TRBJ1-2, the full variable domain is EAGVAQSPRYKIIEKRQSVAFWCNPISGHATLYWYQQILGQGPKLLIQFQNNGVVDDSQLPKDRFSAERLKGVDSTLKIQPAKLEDSAVYLCASSLGYGTGDDGYTFGSGTRLTVV.

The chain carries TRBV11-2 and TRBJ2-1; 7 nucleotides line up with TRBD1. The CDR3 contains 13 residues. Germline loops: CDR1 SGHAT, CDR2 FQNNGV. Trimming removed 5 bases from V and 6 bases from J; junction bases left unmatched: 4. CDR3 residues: CASSLYRGNEQFF. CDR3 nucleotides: TGTGCCAGCAGCCTATACAGGGGCAATGAGCAGTTCTTC.

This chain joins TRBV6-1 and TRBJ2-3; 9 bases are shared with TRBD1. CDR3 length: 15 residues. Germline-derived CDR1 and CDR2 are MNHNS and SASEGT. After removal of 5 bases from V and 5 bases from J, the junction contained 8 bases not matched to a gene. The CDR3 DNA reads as TGTGCCAGCAGTATTACAGGGGGCGGCGGAGATACGCAGTATTTT. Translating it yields CASSITGGGGDTQYF.

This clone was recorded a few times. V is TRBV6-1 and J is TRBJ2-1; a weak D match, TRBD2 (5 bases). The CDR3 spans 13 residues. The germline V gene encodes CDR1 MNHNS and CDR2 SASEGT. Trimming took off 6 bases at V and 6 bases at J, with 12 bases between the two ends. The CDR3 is CASRGLTSNEQFF. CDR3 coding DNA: TGTGCCAGCAGAGGACTTACTAGCAATGAGCAGTTCTTC.

The CDR3 DNA reads as TGCGCCAGCAGTGTTGGCGGGAGTTCCTACGAGCAGTACTTC. Translated: CASSVGGSSYEQYF. This chain uses TRBV10-1 with TRBJ2-7, with TRBD2 identical over 7 bases. The CDR3 has 14 residues. The V segment lost 4 bases and the J segment 1 base; nucleotides outside the gene matches: 4. Germline V gene lookup returns CDR1 WNHNN and CDR2 SYGVQD (reference sequence).

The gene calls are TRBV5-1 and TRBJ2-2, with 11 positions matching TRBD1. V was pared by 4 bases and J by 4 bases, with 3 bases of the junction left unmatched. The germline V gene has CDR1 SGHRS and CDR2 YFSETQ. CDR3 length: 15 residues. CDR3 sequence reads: CASSPGTGGTGELFF. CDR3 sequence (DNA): TGCGCCAGCAGCCCCGGGACAGGGGGCACCGGGGAGCTGTTTTTT.

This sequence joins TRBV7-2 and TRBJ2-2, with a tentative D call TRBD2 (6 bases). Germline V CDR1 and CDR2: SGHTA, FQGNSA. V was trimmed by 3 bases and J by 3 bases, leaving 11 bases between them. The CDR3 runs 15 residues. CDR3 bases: TGTGCCAGCAGCTTCTTCGGGGGTGACACCGGGGAGCTGTTTTTT. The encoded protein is CASSFFGGDTGELFF.

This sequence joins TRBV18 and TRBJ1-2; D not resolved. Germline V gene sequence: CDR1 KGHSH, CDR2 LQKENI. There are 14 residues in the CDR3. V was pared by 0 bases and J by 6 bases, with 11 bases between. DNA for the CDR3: TGTGCCAGCTCACCACCGAACAACCCCCATGGCTACACCTTC. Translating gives CASSPPNNPHGYTF. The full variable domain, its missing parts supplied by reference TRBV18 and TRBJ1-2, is NAGVMQNPRHLVRRRGQEARLRCSPMKGHSHVYWYRQLPEEGLKFMVYLQKENIIDESGMPKERFSAEFPKEGPSILRIQQVVRGDSAAYFCASSPPNNPHGYTFGSGTRLTVV.

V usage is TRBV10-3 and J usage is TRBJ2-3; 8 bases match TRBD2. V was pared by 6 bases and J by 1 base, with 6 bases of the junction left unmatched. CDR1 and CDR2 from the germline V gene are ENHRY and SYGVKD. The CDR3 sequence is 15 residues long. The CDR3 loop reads CAISPREGGTDTQYF. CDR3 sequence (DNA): TGTGCCATCAGCCCCCGGGAGGGAGGCACAGATACGCAGTATTTT.

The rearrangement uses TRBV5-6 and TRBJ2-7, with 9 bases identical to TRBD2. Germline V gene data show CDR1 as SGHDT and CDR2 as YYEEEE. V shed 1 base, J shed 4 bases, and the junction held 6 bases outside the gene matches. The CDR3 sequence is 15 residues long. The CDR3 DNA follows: TGTGCCAGCAGCTTGCCCGGGACTAGCATTTACGAGCAGTACTTC. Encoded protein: CASSLPGTSIYEQYF. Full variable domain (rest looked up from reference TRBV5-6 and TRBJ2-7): DAGVTQSPTHLIKTRGQQVTLRCSPKSGHDTVSWYQQALGQGPQFIFQYYEEEERQRGNFPDRFSGHQFPNYSSELNVNALLLGDSALYLCASSLPGTSIYEQYFGPGTRLTVT.

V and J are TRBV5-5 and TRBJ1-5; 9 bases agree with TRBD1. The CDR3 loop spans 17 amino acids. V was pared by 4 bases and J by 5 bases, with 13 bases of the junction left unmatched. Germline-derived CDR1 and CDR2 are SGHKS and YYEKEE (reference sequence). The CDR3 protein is CASSEAQQTGGHQPQHF. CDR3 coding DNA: TGTGCCAGCAGCGAGGCACAGCAGACAGGGGGGCATCAGCCCCAGCATTTT.